Sequencing of this T cell receptor beta chain was carried out in a study of Graves' ophthalmopathy and Graves' hyperthyroidism. For repertoire sequencing, the TCR beta CDR3 regions were amplified from RNA transcripts. RT-PCR with HTBI primers came first, then second-round multiplex PCR. TCRdb re-analysed the multiplex PCR reads in MiXCR, keeping a single row per CDR3 protein. The sample has some 380,000 distinct CDR3 sequences, approximately 15% seen once. This clonotype was seen many times. The clonotype originates from a woman in her late teens or twenties with stable Graves' hyperthyroidism. Sequences were obtained from peripheral blood.

The CDR3 loop is CASSLRTEGKTQYF. The CDR3 DNA is TGTGCCAGCAGCTTACGGACGGAAGGAAAGACCCAGTACTTC. The J gene is TRBJ2-5, the V gene TRBV7-9; no clear D gene. The length of the CDR3 is 14 residues. V lost 2 bases, J lost 6 bases, and 13 bases lay in between. Germline assignment: CDR1 SEHNR and CDR2 FQNEAQ (reference sequence).